Shown below are 14 T cell receptor beta chains from a single sample sequenced in a study of molecular identifiers for immune sequencing clone quantification. TCRdb reprocessed the PCR reads via MiXCR and lists one record per CDR3 protein. The repertoire has hundreds of thousands of distinct CDR3 sequences, roughly 23% of them found once; the top ten carry about 0.81%. The sequenced sample was naive CD8+ T cells from blood, with Jurkat cell RNA spiked in. Noted subset: FACS-sorted CD8+CD4-CCR7+CD45RA+ naive T cells. These receptors originate from a human donor in good health. Some libraries in this study had Jurkat cell RNA spiked in.

Turning to this clonotype: This could be a read error, since a much larger clone is one nucleotide away. The chain combines TRBV7-9 with TRBJ2-3; 11 bases are shared with TRBD2. Per the germline V gene, CDR1 is SEHNR and CDR2 is FQNEAQ (reference sequence). The CDR3 runs 14 residues. Here the CDR3 reads CASSSLAGDDTRYF. CDR3 sequence (DNA): TGTGCCAGCAGCTCACTAGCGGGAGACGATACGCGGTATTTT.

This clonotype was detected many times. The chain is built from TRBV20-1 and TRBJ2-7; D is possibly TRBD1 (6 bases). The germline gives CDR1 DFQATT, CDR2 SNEGSKA (reference sequence). The CDR3 loop spans 16 amino acids. V lost 2 bases, J lost 2 bases, and 19 bases lay in between. CDR3: CSARSSRGLGTYEQYF. Written as DNA, the CDR3 is TGCAGTGCTAGATCCAGCAGGGGTTTAGGGACCTACGAGCAGTACTTC.

The chain links TRBV28 to TRBJ1-2, with D tentatively TRBD1 (6 bases). Trimming cost V 2 bases and J 2 bases, with 12 bases left between them. The CDR3 runs 15 residues. Germline V gene data show CDR1 as MDHEN and CDR2 as SYDVKM. CDR3 in amino acids: CASSLRTTGNYGYTF. The CDR3 DNA is TGTGCCAGCAGTTTACGAACCACAGGGAACTATGGCTACACCTTC.

This clonotype has only a few counts. The chain carries TRBV7-9 and TRBJ1-5; maybe TRBD1 (5 bases). CDR1 is SEHNR and CDR2 is FQNEAQ in the germline V gene (reference sequence). The V end lost 5 bases, the J end lost 6 bases, and 29 bases lay between the germline ends. The CDR3 has 19 residues. The CDR3 loop is CASSPYPHTPGKDVQPQHF. The CDR3 DNA follows: TGTGCCAGCAGCCCCTATCCACACACCCCAGGGAAGGATGTTCAGCCCCAGCATTTT.

This clonotype came up a few times. V usage is TRBV10-3 and J usage is TRBJ2-7; 8 bases align to TRBD2. Germline V gene sequence: CDR1 ENHRY, CDR2 SYGVKD. CDR3 length equals 14 residues. The V segment lost 3 bases and the J segment 4 bases; nucleotides outside the gene matches: 5. CDR3 sequence: CAISDGTSGYEQYF. CDR3 sequence (DNA): TGTGCCATCAGTGATGGTACTAGCGGATACGAGCAGTACTTC.

This clonotype was seen a few times. The J gene is TRBJ2-2, the V gene TRBV4-3, with D uncertain. The CDR3 is 14 residues long. Per the germline V gene, CDR1 is LGHNA and CDR2 is YSLEER. Trimming left V 0 bases short and J 7 bases short, with 9 bases between. CDR3: CASSQDITIGELFF. CDR3 bases: TGCGCCAGCAGCCAAGATATAACAATCGGGGAGCTGTTTTTT.

A single count supports this clonotype. This may be a read error: a much more frequent sequence differs by one nucleotide. The CDR3 spells CACSHSLAGYTDTQYF. DNA of the CDR3: TGCGCCTGCAGCCACTCACTAGCGGGGTACACAGATACGCAGTATTTT. This rearrangement joins TRBV4-3 to TRBJ2-3, with 10 bases matching TRBD2. CDR3 length: 16 amino acids. Germline CDR1 and CDR2: LGHNA and YSLEER.

V and J are TRBV4-2 and TRBJ2-7; TRBD2 aligns across 9 bases. The V gene end was trimmed by 1 base and the J gene end by 0 bases; junction bases not matched to a gene: 10. CDR1 LGHNA and CDR2 YNFKEQ come from the germline V gene. The CDR3 has 18 amino acids. CDR3 coding DNA: TGTGCCAGCAGCCAAGCTATCACTAGCGGGTCCCTCTCCTACGAGCAGTACTTC. Its protein is CASSQAITSGSLSYEQYF.

This clonotype was observed a few times. The chain combines TRBV7-9 with TRBJ2-4, with D perhaps TRBD1 or TRBD2 (6 bases each). The germline V gene has CDR1 SEHNR and CDR2 FQNEAQ (reference sequence). Trimming removed 5 bases at V and 0 bases at J, with 17 bases between. The CDR3 has 17 amino acids. CDR3 bases: TGTGCCAGCAGCCCCGAGTTGAGGGGGGTAGCCAAAAACATTCAGTACTTC. Translating it yields CASSPELRGVAKNIQYF.

J is TRBJ2-7 and V is TRBV3-1; 10 nucleotides line up with TRBD1. There are 15 residues in the CDR3. V was pared by 5 bases and J by 5 bases, with 9 bases of the junction left unmatched. CDR1 and CDR2 (germline): LGHDT, YNNKEL (reference sequence). CDR3 bases: TGTGCCAGCAGCGAGATAGACAGGGGGCACGACGAGCAGTACTTC. It codes for CASSEIDRGHDEQYF.

This clonotype was found many times. J is TRBJ1-5 and V is TRBV12-5; possible D gene TRBD1, 6 bases. In germline, CDR1 is LGHNT, CDR2 FRNRAP. Deletions cut 1 base from V and 3 bases from J, with 10 bases between. This CDR3 has 15 amino acids. CDR3 amino acids: CASGLGQGTNQPQHF. DNA of the CDR3: TGTGCTAGTGGTTTGGGGCAGGGGACCAATCAGCCCCAGCATTTT.

Here the CDR3 reads CASSQGAGSSYNEQFF. CDR3 nucleotides: TGCGCCAGCAGCCAAGGGGCGGGGAGCTCCTACAATGAGCAGTTCTTC. The V gene is TRBV4-3, the J gene TRBJ2-1, with D perhaps matching TRBD2 (6 bases). Trimming left V 1 base short and J 0 bases short, with 10 bases between. Germline V CDR1 and CDR2: LGHNA, YSLEER. The CDR3 consists of 16 residues.

The rearrangement uses TRBV10-3 and TRBJ1-2; D remains unclear. With 0 bases removed from V and 10 bases from J, the gap between germline ends came to 12 bases. The CDR3 consists of 13 residues. Germline-derived CDR1 and CDR2 are ENHRY and SYGVKD. CDR3 nucleotide sequence: TGTGCCATCAGTGAGTCTGACACCTTGTTCTACACCTTC. It is translated as CAISESDTLFYTF.

CDR3 in DNA: TGTGCCAGCCGCCACGGGGGGGGGGGCCACTACGAGCAGTACTTC. Residues: CASRHGGGGHYEQYF. The chain has TRBV6-5 and TRBJ2-7; 8 bases line up with TRBD2. In germline, CDR1 is MNHEY, CDR2 SVGAGI. Trimming cost V 8 bases and J 3 bases; bases outside gene matches: 12. This CDR3 comprises 15 residues.